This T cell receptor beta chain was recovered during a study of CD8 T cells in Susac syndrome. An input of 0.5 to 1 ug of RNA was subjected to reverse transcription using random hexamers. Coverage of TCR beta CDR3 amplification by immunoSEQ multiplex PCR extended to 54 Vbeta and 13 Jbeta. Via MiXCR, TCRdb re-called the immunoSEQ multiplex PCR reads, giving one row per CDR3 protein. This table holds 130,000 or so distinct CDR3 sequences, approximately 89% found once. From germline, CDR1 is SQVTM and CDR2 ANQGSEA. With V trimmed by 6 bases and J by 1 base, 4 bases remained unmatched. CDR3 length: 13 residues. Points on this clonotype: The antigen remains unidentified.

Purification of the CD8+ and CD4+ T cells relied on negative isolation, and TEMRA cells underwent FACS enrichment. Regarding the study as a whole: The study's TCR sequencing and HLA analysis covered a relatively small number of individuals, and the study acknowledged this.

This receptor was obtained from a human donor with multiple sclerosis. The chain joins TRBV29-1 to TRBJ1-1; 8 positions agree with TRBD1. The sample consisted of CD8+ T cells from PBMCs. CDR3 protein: CSVLGQGNTEAFF. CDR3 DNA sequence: TGCAGCGTCCTTGGACAGGGGAACACTGAAGCTTTCTTT. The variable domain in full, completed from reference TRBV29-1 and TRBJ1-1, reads SAVISQKPSRDICQRGTSLTIQCQVDSQVTMMFWYRQQPGQSLTLIATANQGSEATYESGFVIDKFPISRPNLTFSTLTVSNMSPEDSSIYLCSVLGQGNTEAFFGQGTRLTVV.